Below, 31 T cell receptor beta chains from the same sample are listed, as sequenced in a study of blood T cell repertoires in COVID-19. Profiled with immunoSEQ multiplex PCR; TCRdb holds only in-frame clones, not every one. The sample holds under 200,000 clones, approximately 90% seen once. Sequencing was carried out using peripheral blood. The receptors were sampled from a man aged 45 to 65 who had recovered from COVID-19.

The rearrangement joins TRBV19 to TRBJ2-7; TRBD1 aligns across 11 bases. With V trimmed by 5 bases and J by 6 bases, 9 bases remained unmatched. The CDR3 is 15 amino acids. From germline, CDR1 is LNHDA and CDR2 SQIVND (reference sequence). CDR3 residues: CASSFRDRGALEQYF. The CDR3 DNA reads as TGTGCCAGTAGTTTCCGGGACAGGGGGGCCCTCGAGCAGTACTTC.

This rearrangement joins TRBV7-8 to TRBJ2-7; 11 bases are shared with TRBD2. The CDR3 is made up of 17 amino acids. Germline lookup yields CDR1 SGHVS and CDR2 FQNEAQ. V trimming: 1 base; J trimming: 3 bases; junction bases outside the gene matches: 8. The CDR3 bases are TGTGCCAGCAGCTTAGGGACTAGCGGGCGATTAGGCTACGAGCAGTACTTC. Its translation: CASSLGTSGRLGYEQYF.

The chain recombines TRBV19 with TRBJ2-2, with 9 bases matching TRBD1. Germline assignment: CDR1 LNHDA and CDR2 SQIVND (reference sequence). The CDR3 has 16 residues. Trimming cost V 4 bases and J 4 bases; bases outside gene matches: 7. This chain's CDR3 is CASSRGTGLVTGELFF. The CDR3 coding sequence is TGTGCCAGTAGTAGAGGGACAGGGTTGGTCACCGGGGAGCTGTTTTTT.

The rearrangement links TRBV2 to TRBJ2-1, with unresolved D. CDR1 SNHLY and CDR2 FYNNEI come from the germline V gene. Trimming removed 6 bases from V and 7 bases from J, with 13 bases in between. This CDR3 has 13 amino acids. The DNA of the CDR3 is TGTGCCAGCAGCAGATTTCCTAGGAATGAGCAGTTCTTC. It encodes CASSRFPRNEQFF. The complete variable domain, with remaining parts taken from reference TRBV2 and TRBJ2-1, reads EPEVTQTPSHQVTQMGQEVILRCVPISNHLYFYWYRQILGQKVEFLVSFYNNEISEKSEIFDDQFSVERPDGSNFTLKIRSTKLEDSAMYFCASSRFPRNEQFFGPGTRLTVL.

This clone was counted once. The chain uses TRBV28 and TRBJ2-4, with D perhaps TRBD2 (5 bases). The CDR3 is 12 amino acids. Trimming took 5 bases from V and 5 from J, leaving 7 bases between them. Germline V gene lookup returns CDR1 MDHEN and CDR2 SYDVKM. The CDR3 sequence is CASSLGENIQYF. The DNA for the CDR3 is TGTGCCAGCAGTCTCGGGGAAAACATTCAGTACTTC.

This chain connects TRBV4-3 to TRBJ2-3; 15 positions agree with TRBD2. V was pared by 4 bases and J by 2 bases, with 7 bases of the junction left unmatched. Germline V CDR1 and CDR2: LGHNA, YSLEER. This CDR3 is 18 amino acids long. The CDR3 DNA reads as TGCGCCAGCAGCCCCGGGACTAGCGGGAGGCCAAACACAGATACGCAGTATTTT. Translation: CASSPGTSGRPNTDTQYF.

The gene calls are TRBV18 and TRBJ2-7, with D tentatively TRBD2 (6 bases). The germline V gene has CDR1 KGHSH and CDR2 LQKENI. The CDR3 length is 16 residues. V lost 1 base to trimming and J lost 0 bases, with 13 bases between them. The CDR3 loop is CASSPLGRGSSYEQYF. In DNA, the CDR3 is TGTGCCAGCTCACCACTGGGACGGGGGAGCTCCTACGAGCAGTACTTC.

The V gene is TRBV18, the J gene TRBJ1-1; TRBD1 aligns across 12 bases. The CDR3 has 15 residues. The V gene end was trimmed by 3 bases and the J gene end by 5 bases; junction bases not matched to a gene: 4. The germline V gene has CDR1 KGHSH and CDR2 LQKENI. CDR3 DNA sequence: TGTGCCAGCTCACCGGGACAGGGGGCGTTGACTGAAGCTTTCTTT. Its protein is CASSPGQGALTEAFF.

J is TRBJ1-2 and V is TRBV4-3, with TRBD1 matching 9 bases. After removal of 0 bases from V and 0 bases from J, the junction contained 2 bases not matched to a gene. The germline gives CDR1 LGHNA, CDR2 YSLEER. This CDR3 is built from 16 residues. The CDR3 DNA sequence: TGCGCCAGCAGCCAAGAGAGGACAGGGGCTAACTATGGCTACACCTTC. Translation: CASSQERTGANYGYTF.

The V gene is TRBV11-2, the J gene TRBJ2-1; 7 bases align to TRBD2. From germline, CDR1 is SGHAT and CDR2 FQNNGV. J lost 2 bases, V lost 0 bases, and 7 bases had no gene match. CDR3 length: 17 residues. The CDR3 coding sequence is TGTGCCAGCAGCTTAGATCAAGAGGGAGGGCCCTACAATGAGCAGTTCTTC. It is translated as CASSLDQEGGPYNEQFF.

This rearrangement joins TRBV19 to TRBJ1-1; 7 nucleotides line up with TRBD1. Germline V gene data show CDR1 as LNHDA and CDR2 as SQIVND (reference sequence). J gave up 1 base and V 5 bases, and 4 bases lay outside the gene matches. There are 14 residues in the CDR3. The CDR3 reads CASSQGTENTEAFF. CDR3 coding DNA: TGTGCCAGTAGTCAGGGGACAGAGAACACTGAAGCTTTCTTT.

Note on this clone: This specimen includes other DNA sequences encoding the same CDR3. The chain recombines TRBV7-2 with TRBJ1-1; the D is unclear. V was clipped by 1 base and J by 1 base, with 4 bases between them. The CDR3 sequence is 13 residues long. Per the germline V gene, CDR1 is SGHTA and CDR2 is FQGNSA. The CDR3 DNA is TGTGCCAGCAGCTTAGAGCAGAACACTGAAGCTTTCTTT. Its translation: CASSLEQNTEAFF.

V and J are TRBV7-2 and TRBJ2-7; the D gene is possibly TRBD1 (5 bases). V was cut by 6 bases and J by 2 bases, with 14 bases left in between. The CDR3 consists of 14 residues. The germline gives CDR1 SGHTA, CDR2 FQGNSA. The CDR3: CASRQAGPPYEQYF. CDR3 sequence (DNA): TGTGCCAGCAGACAGGCAGGGCCACCCTACGAGCAGTACTTC.

The chain uses TRBV6-5 and TRBJ2-5; the D is unclear. V dropped 7 bases and J dropped 5 bases, with 11 bases sitting between them. This CDR3 has 12 residues. Germline-derived CDR1 and CDR2 are MNHEY and SVGAGI. The CDR3 sequence: CASNYCRETQYF. CDR3 nucleotide sequence: TGTGCCAGCAACTACTGCCGCGAGACCCAGTACTTC.

V usage is TRBV3-1 (or the pseudogene TRBV3-2) and J usage is TRBJ2-5; a possible D gene is TRBD2 (6 bases). V lost 0 bases, J lost 2 bases, and 10 bases lay in between. The CDR3 is 15 amino acids. Germline V gene lookup returns CDR1 LGHDT and CDR2 YNNKEL (reference sequence). For the CDR3, the DNA is TGTGCCAGCAGCCAAGATGCGGGGTGGCAAGAGACCCAGTACTTC. Translating gives CASSQDAGWQETQYF.

The V gene is TRBV2, the J gene TRBJ2-7, with 7 bases that match TRBD1. The ends lost 7 bases at V and 1 base at J; junction bases unmatched: 7. CDR3 length equals 14 residues. Germline values: CDR1 SNHLY, CDR2 FYNNEI. CDR3 amino acids: CASKVTGESYEQYF. CDR3 coding DNA: TGTGCCAGCAAGGTAACAGGGGAGTCCTACGAGCAGTACTTC.

The chain employs TRBV5-1 and TRBJ2-2; no definite D call. V shed 4 bases and J shed 1 base, with 2 bases lying between them. Germline V gene data show CDR1 as SGHRS and CDR2 as YFSETQ. The CDR3 is made up of 12 amino acids. This chain's CDR3 is CASSQNTGELFF. CDR3 DNA sequence: TGCGCCAGCAGCCAGAACACCGGGGAGCTGTTTTTT. The full variable domain, rest sourced from reference TRBV5-1 and TRBJ2-2, is KAGVTQTPRYLIKTRGQQVTLSCSPISGHRSVSWYQQTPGQGLQFLFEYFSETQRNKGNFPGRFSGRQFSNSRSEMNVSTLELGDSALYLCASSQNTGELFFGEGSRLTVL.

The chain joins TRBV25-1 to TRBJ2-7; D remains ambiguous. Trimming cost V 3 bases and J 1 base, with 7 bases left between them. The CDR3 is 13 amino acids. From germline, CDR1 is MGHDK and CDR2 SYGVNS. CDR3 region: CASSETLSYEQYF. In DNA, the CDR3 is TGTGCCAGCAGTGAGACACTTTCCTACGAGCAGTACTTC.

V is TRBV25-1 and J is TRBJ1-4; D gene uncertain. Trimming cost V 5 bases and J 5 bases, with 3 bases left between them. The V gene's germline CDR1 is MGHDK and CDR2 SYGVNS. The CDR3 extends over 11 amino acids. The CDR3 region is CASSRNEKLFF. The CDR3, as DNA: TGTGCCAGCAGTCGGAATGAAAAACTGTTTTTT.

The chain combines TRBV4-3 with TRBJ2-7; perhaps TRBD1 as D (5 bases). Germline V gene sequence: CDR1 LGHNA, CDR2 YSLEER. Trimming removed 0 bases at V and 4 bases at J, with 10 bases between. The CDR3 contains 14 residues. Here the CDR3 reads CASSQDRQRYEQYF. DNA for the CDR3: TGCGCCAGCAGCCAAGATAGACAGAGATACGAGCAGTACTTC.

This clone turned up a few times. V is TRBV7-2 and J is TRBJ1-5; D is unclear. Between the trimmed V and J ends, which lost 1 base and 0 bases, there was a span of 7 bases. The CDR3 extends over 15 amino acids. CDR1 is SGHTA and CDR2 is FQGNSA in the germline V gene. CDR3 in amino acids: CASSLGRDSNQPQHF. The CDR3 bases are TGTGCCAGCAGCTTAGGGAGGGATAGCAATCAGCCCCAGCATTTT.

This chain links TRBV11-2 with TRBJ1-2, with D uncertain. Per the germline V gene, CDR1 is SGHAT and CDR2 is FQNNGV. The CDR3 is 14 residues long. Trimming stripped 1 base from V and 8 bases from J, with 14 bases between. The CDR3 DNA follows: TGTGCCAGCAGCTTAGGACGGGAAACGGGGGGCTACACCTTC. This encodes CASSLGRETGGYTF.

The rearrangement uses TRBV6-5 and TRBJ2-2; 7 bases align to TRBD1. J gave up 5 bases and V 7 bases, and 10 bases lay outside the gene matches. In germline, CDR1 is MNHEY, CDR2 SVGAGI. The CDR3 is 15 residues long. The CDR3 region has the DNA TGTGCCAGCACCATACAGGGGCCCCAAACCGGGGAGCTGTTTTTT. Encoded protein: CASTIQGPQTGELFF.

The chain employs TRBV19 and TRBJ1-1; 10 bases match TRBD1. The CDR3 runs to 15 residues. Germline values: CDR1 LNHDA, CDR2 SQIVND (reference sequence). The V gene end was trimmed by 5 bases and the J gene end by 8 bases; junction bases not matched to a gene: 11. The CDR3 DNA follows: TGTGCCAGTAGTTCCCAGAGACAGGGGGCTTCAGAAGCTTTCTTT. It codes for CASSSQRQGASEAFF.

The chain employs TRBV5-1 and TRBJ1-5; the D is unclear. The V end was cut by 0 bases, the J end by 4 bases, with 5 bases between. Germline loops: CDR1 SGHRS, CDR2 YFSETQ. The CDR3 has 13 amino acids. CDR3 sequence (DNA): TGCGCCAGCAGCTTGGACGGGAATCAGCCCCAGCATTTT. Translated, it gives CASSLDGNQPQHF.

This clone occurred a few times. This could be a read error, since a much larger clone is one nucleotide away. This sequence joins TRBV7-3 and TRBJ2-2; the D is unclear. CDR1 and CDR2 (germline): SGHTA, FQGTGA. The CDR3 is 12 residues long. Trimming took 4 bases from V and 3 from J, leaving 3 bases between them. The CDR3 region has the DNA TGTGCCAGCAGCTCCTACACCGGGGAGCTGTTTTTT. Translating it yields CASSSYTGELFF.

This chain links TRBV5-5 with TRBJ1-4, with D maybe TRBD1 (6 bases). The CDR3 contains 16 residues. The germline CDR1 and CDR2 sequences are SGHKS and YYEKEE (reference sequence). V was clipped by 4 bases and J by 8 bases, with 21 bases between them. This CDR3 reads CASSLRGFEEREKLFF. The CDR3 nucleotides are TGTGCCAGCAGCCTGAGGGGGTTCGAGGAAAGGGAAAAACTGTTTTTT.

The rearrangement uses TRBV2 and TRBJ2-1; TRBD2 agrees at 15 bases. V shed 2 bases, J shed 6 bases, and the junction held 5 bases outside the gene matches. Germline V gene data show CDR1 as SNHLY and CDR2 as FYNNEI. This CDR3 is 17 amino acids long. The CDR3 coding sequence is TGTGCCAGCAGTGAATCGGGACTAGCGGGGGGCCTCAATGAGCAGTTCTTC. As protein: CASSESGLAGGLNEQFF. Looking up the rest from reference TRBV2 and TRBJ2-1 gives the full variable domain: EPEVTQTPSHQVTQMGQEVILRCVPISNHLYFYWYRQILGQKVEFLVSFYNNEISEKSEIFDDQFSVERPDGSNFTLKIRSTKLEDSAMYFCASSESGLAGGLNEQFFGPGTRLTVL.

This chain joins TRBV7-3 and TRBJ2-2, with TRBD1 matching 8 bases. Unmatched junction bases numbered 4, after V lost 2 bases and J lost 5 bases. In germline, CDR1 is SGHTA, CDR2 FQGTGA. This CDR3 spans 15 amino acids. The CDR3 DNA follows: TGTGCCAGCAGCTTAGCAGGGGGCGGGACCGGGGAGCTGTTTTTT. It translates to CASSLAGGGTGELFF. Based on the CDR3 plus reference TRBV7-3 and TRBJ2-2, the full variable domain is GAGVSQTPSNKVTEKGKYVELRCDPISGHTALYWYRQSLGQGPEFLIYFQGTGAADDSGLPNDRFFAVRPEGSVSTLKIQRTERGDSAVYLCASSLAGGGTGELFFGEGSRLTVL.

The chain is built from TRBV5-6 and TRBJ1-1, with no clear D. The CDR3 extends over 15 amino acids. The ends were cut back, 6 bases at V and 5 bases at J, with 20 bases in the middle. The V gene's germline CDR1 is SGHDT and CDR2 YYEEEE. The CDR3 nucleotides read TGTGCCAGCACCCCTGGGAGGCAGCGGGGAACTGAAGCTTTCTTT. Translated: CASTPGRQRGTEAFF.

The chain combines TRBV2 with TRBJ2-7, with 8 bases fitting TRBD2. The junction had 10 bases not matched to a gene; V was cut back by 8 bases and J by 1 base. There are 15 residues in the CDR3. Germline loops: CDR1 SNHLY, CDR2 FYNNEI. The CDR3 here is CASHRLAGGSYEQYF. CDR3 sequence (DNA): TGTGCCAGCCACCGATTGGCGGGAGGTTCCTACGAGCAGTACTTC.